One and the same sample provided the 27 T cell receptor beta chains below, sequenced in a study of blood T cell repertoires in COVID-19. Generated by immunoSEQ multiplex PCR, the TCRdb table keeps only in-frame clones and is missing some. The sample shows a few hundred thousand clones, approximately 81% of them seen only once. The sample taken for sequencing was PBMCs or T cells enriched from blood (not recorded which). These receptors all stem from a woman aged 45-65 years who had recovered from COVID-19.

The rearrangement joins TRBV5-1 to TRBJ2-7; 11 nucleotides line up with TRBD2. Germline V lookup: CDR1 SGHRS, CDR2 YFSETQ. CDR3 length equals 18 residues. V was clipped by 2 bases and J by 2 bases; unmatched bases: 12. CDR3 DNA: TGCGCCAGCAGCTTAACTGGAGTAACTAGCGGGAGCCCCTACGAGCAGTACTTC. This sequence encodes CASSLTGVTSGSPYEQYF.

The genes are TRBV5-4 and TRBJ1-1; 8 bases line up with TRBD1. Trimming took 0 bases from V and 6 from J; bases not matched to a gene: 7. CDR3 length: 15 amino acids. Per the germline V gene, CDR1 is SGHNT and CDR2 is YYREEE (reference sequence). The CDR3 DNA reads as TGTGCCAGCAGCTTGGCAAAGACAGGGGCTCCTGAAGCTTTCTTT. Translated, it gives CASSLAKTGAPEAFF.

The V call is TRBV30, the J call TRBJ1-2; TRBD1 matches at 8 bases. Germline V lookup: CDR1 GTSNPN, CDR2 SVGIG (reference sequence). Trimming removed 0 bases from V and 6 bases from J; junction bases left unmatched: 9. The CDR3 contains 15 residues. The CDR3 sequence: CAWSVLRTGKDGYTF. The CDR3 bases are TGTGCCTGGAGTGTACTTAGGACAGGGAAGGATGGCTACACCTTC.

The chain carries TRBV10-3 and TRBJ2-1, with no clear D. CDR3 length: 13 residues. Between the trimmed V and J ends, which lost 11 bases and 6 bases, there was a span of 17 bases. The germline V gene encodes CDR1 ENHRY and CDR2 SYGVKD. The chain's CDR3 is CAVVETPANEQFF. As DNA, the CDR3 is TGTGCCGTCGTCGAGACTCCGGCCAATGAGCAGTTCTTC.

This chain uses TRBV19 with TRBJ1-4; perhaps TRBD1 as D (6 bases). CDR3 length: 15 residues. With 6 bases removed from V and 8 bases from J, the gap between germline ends came to 19 bases. From germline, CDR1 is LNHDA and CDR2 SQIVND (reference sequence). The CDR3 spells CASRDQTGRFEKLFF. CDR3 coding DNA: TGTGCCAGTAGGGACCAGACAGGACGGTTCGAAAAACTGTTTTTT.

The chain recombines TRBV10-3 with TRBJ2-7; 10 bases line up with TRBD1. This CDR3 region has 15 residues. Germline V gene lookup returns CDR1 ENHRY and CDR2 SYGVKD. V dropped 3 bases and J dropped 2; count of bases not matched to a gene: 4. In DNA form, the CDR3 reads TGTGCCATCAGTGATCGGGGGACAGGGGCCTACGAGCAGTACTTC. Translated: CAISDRGTGAYEQYF.

The DNA for the CDR3 is TGTGCCAGCAGCTTAGCGGGGGCCGATCAGCCCCAGCATTTT. This codes for CASSLAGADQPQHF. The chain joins TRBV7-9 to TRBJ1-5; D perhaps matches TRBD1 (6 bases). CDR1 is SEHNR, CDR2 FQNEAQ, per germline (reference sequence). Trimming removed 0 bases at V and 5 bases at J, with 8 bases between. The CDR3 is 14 residues long.

This clone was seen a few times. The J gene is TRBJ1-2, the V gene TRBV28; D is perhaps TRBD1 (6 bases). Germline V lookup: CDR1 MDHEN, CDR2 SYDVKM. V lost 4 bases and J lost 0, with 9 bases in between. This CDR3 is built from 14 residues. The CDR3 DNA is TGTGCCAGCAGTTGGACAGACGCTAACTATGGCTACACCTTC. It encodes CASSWTDANYGYTF.

For the CDR3, the DNA is TGTGCCAGCAGCTTTGGAGTCGGCCAGCCCCAGCATTTT. This codes for CASSFGVGQPQHF. The V and J genes are TRBV7-8 and TRBJ1-5; no clear D. The CDR3 is 13 amino acids. Trimming left V 3 bases short and J 7 bases short, with 10 bases between. Germline CDR1 is SGHVS and CDR2 is FQNEAQ.

This clone was recorded only once. The chain links TRBV18 to TRBJ2-5; unclear D gene. Looked up from germline, CDR1 is KGHSH and CDR2 is LQKENI. This CDR3 spans 13 amino acids. V lost 8 bases to trimming and J lost 1 base, with 11 bases between them. The CDR3 reads CASLPSLQETQYF. Written as DNA, the CDR3 is TGTGCCAGCCTCCCCTCCCTCCAAGAGACCCAGTACTTC.

This clone was counted a single time. The chain recombines TRBV5-8 with TRBJ1-5; TRBD1 is a possible D gene (5 bases). V gave up 1 base and J gave up 9 bases, with 17 bases separating them. Germline V gene sequence: CDR1 SGHTS, CDR2 YDEGEE. The length of the CDR3 is 15 residues. CDR3 loop: CASSLLGLTMGPQHF. DNA for the CDR3: TGTGCCAGCAGCTTGCTGGGACTAACAATGGGGCCCCAGCATTTT.

The chain couples TRBV24-1 to TRBJ2-1, with D perhaps TRBD1 (6 bases). Trimming left V 5 bases short and J 2 bases short, with 9 bases between. This CDR3 is 14 amino acids long. In germline, CDR1 is KGHDR, CDR2 SFDVKD. This CDR3 is CATSGAGAYNEQFF. In nucleotides, the CDR3 is TGTGCCACCAGTGGGGCAGGGGCCTACAATGAGCAGTTCTTC.

This clone has a handful of counts. The chain carries TRBV7-2 and TRBJ1-2; no reliable D call. The CDR3 extends over 17 amino acids. From germline, CDR1 is SGHTA and CDR2 FQGNSA. Trimming removed 2 bases from V and 2 bases from J, with 18 bases in between. The CDR3 region has the DNA TGTGCCAGCAGCTTAAATACGGCAACGACAAGGAACTATGGCTACACCTTC. Translating it yields CASSLNTATTRNYGYTF.

The chain carries TRBV5-1 and TRBJ1-6; 11 bases align to TRBD1. CDR1 is SGHRS and CDR2 is YFSETQ in the germline V gene. V lost 2 bases and J lost 5; bases outside the gene matches: 6. The CDR3 is 17 amino acids. This CDR3 reads CASSLTGTGGNNSPLHF. The CDR3 bases are TGCGCCAGCAGCTTAACCGGGACAGGGGGGAATAATTCACCCCTCCACTTT.

This clone was detected once. The J gene is TRBJ2-3, the V gene TRBV19; 9 nucleotides align to TRBD2. Germline loops: CDR1 LNHDA, CDR2 SQIVND (reference sequence). V shed 8 bases, J shed 4 bases, and the junction held 10 bases outside the gene matches. The CDR3 loop spans 15 amino acids. The DNA of the CDR3 is TGTGCCAGTGGCCAACTTAGCGGGGGATCAGATACGCAGTATTTT. This gives the protein CASGQLSGGSDTQYF.

The chain carries TRBV28 and TRBJ2-4; 13 bases line up with TRBD2. The V segment lost 5 bases and the J segment 0 bases; nucleotides outside the gene matches: 10. The germline gives CDR1 MDHEN, CDR2 SYDVKM. CDR3 size: 19 residues. Here the CDR3 reads CASSQRLAGGLLAKNIQYF. For the CDR3, the DNA is TGTGCCAGCAGTCAAAGACTAGCGGGGGGACTTCTAGCCAAAAACATTCAGTACTTC.

The chain joins TRBV2 to TRBJ2-3; D is possibly TRBD1 (5 bases). Between the trimmed V and J ends, which lost 4 bases and 3 bases, there was a span of 14 bases. This CDR3 is 15 amino acids long. The V gene's germline CDR1 is SNHLY and CDR2 FYNNEI. CDR3 in DNA: TGTGCCAGCAGTGCCCCCGGTCAGGGAACAGATACGCAGTATTTT. This translates into CASSAPGQGTDTQYF.

The chain combines TRBV25-1 with TRBJ1-2, with D maybe TRBD1 (6 bases). The germline V gene has CDR1 MGHDK and CDR2 SYGVNS. This CDR3 comprises 14 residues. V lost 4 bases, J lost 7 bases, and 16 bases lay in between. The CDR3 spells CASSGGGQPLGYTF. In DNA, the CDR3 is TGTGCCAGCAGTGGTGGTGGACAGCCCCTTGGCTACACCTTC.

The gene calls are TRBV6-5 and TRBJ1-5; tentatively, D is TRBD1 (5 bases). Trimming pared 6 bases from V and 3 bases from J, leaving 12 bases between. The germline CDR1 and CDR2 sequences are MNHEY and SVGAGI. The CDR3 runs 14 residues. CDR3: CASRIRGANQPQHF. The CDR3 nucleotides are TGTGCCAGCAGGATAAGGGGCGCCAATCAGCCCCAGCATTTT.

The rearrangement uses TRBV7-9 and TRBJ2-5; TRBD1 is a possible D gene (5 bases). V gave up 6 bases and J gave up 5 bases, with 16 bases separating them. Germline V gene lookup returns CDR1 SEHNR and CDR2 FQNEAQ (reference sequence). The CDR3 is 14 amino acids. This chain's CDR3 is CASSVTGLEETQYF. The CDR3 nucleotides are TGTGCCAGCAGTGTTACAGGCCTGGAGGAGACCCAGTACTTC.

The chain is built from TRBV4-1 and TRBJ2-5, with 10 nucleotides matching TRBD2. V lost 2 bases, J lost 2 bases, and 5 bases stayed unmatched. This CDR3 has 16 residues. Per the germline V gene, CDR1 is MGHRA and CDR2 is YSYEKL. CDR3: CASSQLTSGPQETQYF. In nucleotides, the CDR3 is TGCGCCAGCAGCCAACTGACTAGCGGGCCACAAGAGACCCAGTACTTC.

The chain joins TRBV27 to TRBJ1-6; D may be TRBD1 (5 bases). From germline, CDR1 is MNHEY and CDR2 SMNVEV (reference sequence). The CDR3 length is 16 residues. Trimming left V 0 bases short and J 7 bases short, with 13 bases between. Here the CDR3 reads CASSLSSGGKNSPLHF. The CDR3 DNA reads as TGTGCCAGCAGTTTATCGTCCGGGGGGAAAAATTCACCCCTCCACTTT.

The chain is built from TRBV7-9 and TRBJ2-7, with D unresolved. Germline V lookup: CDR1 SEHNR, CDR2 FQNEAQ (reference sequence). The V end was cut by 1 base, the J end by 4 bases, with 11 bases between. This CDR3 comprises 14 residues. The CDR3 protein is CASSLGVAGYEQYF. In DNA form, the CDR3 reads TGTGCCAGCAGCTTAGGAGTAGCCGGGTACGAGCAGTACTTC.

V and J are TRBV5-1 and TRBJ2-1; TRBD2 aligns across 7 bases. The CDR3 has 14 residues. Losses at the gene ends were 0 bases for V and 4 bases for J; bases not matched to a gene: 1. Germline V gene data show CDR1 as SGHRS and CDR2 as YFSETQ. CDR3 loop: CASSLGLAYNEQFF. DNA for the CDR3: TGCGCCAGCAGCTTGGGACTAGCTTACAATGAGCAGTTCTTC.

The chain links TRBV6-5 to TRBJ2-5, with TRBD2 identical over 7 bases. The CDR3 totals 14 residues. The germline V gene encodes CDR1 MNHEY and CDR2 SVGAGI. The ends lost 0 bases at V and 6 bases at J; junction bases unmatched: 4. CDR3: CASSYSGGRQTQYF. The CDR3 DNA reads TGTGCCAGCAGTTACTCGGGGGGGAGACAGACCCAGTACTTC.

The CDR3 reads CASSSTHRRTPESPLHF. CDR3 sequence (DNA): TGTGCCAGCAGCTCCACACATCGACGGACACCTGAATCACCCCTCCACTTT. The chain uses TRBV5-5 and TRBJ1-6, with D perhaps matching TRBD1 (5 bases). Deletions cut 3 bases from V and 10 bases from J, with 23 bases between. The CDR3 is 17 residues long. Germline V gives CDR1 SGHKS, CDR2 YYEKEE (reference sequence).

The rearrangement uses TRBV4-1 and TRBJ2-1; no reliable D call. CDR3 length equals 12 residues. Trimming removed 3 bases from V and 9 bases from J, with 9 bases in between. Germline V gene data show CDR1 as MGHRA and CDR2 as YSYEKL. The chain's CDR3 is CASSHLGGEQFF. CDR3 sequence (DNA): TGCGCCAGCAGCCACTTAGGCGGTGAGCAGTTCTTC.